A single sample gave rise to the 15 T cell receptor beta chains below, sequenced in a study of cytomegalovirus exposure and HLA in healthy donors. A multiplex PCR was run with 60 Vbeta primers and 13 Jbeta primers. Data came from immunoSEQ multiplex PCR; TCRdb stores just in-frame clones and leaves some out. The sample has 50,000 to 80,000 clones; over 75% are singletons. The specimen was PBMCs. These receptors were taken from a male donor in good health and CMV-seropositive.

The sample holds one count of this clone. V usage is TRBV28 and J usage is TRBJ1-6; tentative D call: TRBD1 (5 bases). CDR1 and CDR2 from the germline V gene are MDHEN and SYDVKM. The CDR3 consists of 11 residues. Trimming removed 8 bases from V and 13 bases from J, with 12 bases in between. As DNA, the CDR3 is TGTGCCAGCCACTTTCAGGGCCCCCTCCACTTT. Residues: CASHFQGPLHF.

This clone appeared a single time. The CDR3 is CASSLFPLSSYNEQFF. CDR3 sequence (DNA): TGTGCCAGCAGTTTATTCCCCTTGTCCAGCTACAATGAGCAGTTCTTC. This chain uses TRBV27 with TRBJ2-1, with D unresolved. The germline V gene has CDR1 MNHEY and CDR2 SMNVEV (reference sequence). Between the trimmed V and J ends, which lost 1 base and 3 bases, there was a span of 13 bases. The CDR3 spans 16 residues.

This chain uses TRBV7-2 with TRBJ2-1, with TRBD2 matching over 12 bases. CDR1 and CDR2 from the germline V gene are SGHTA and FQGNSA. The CDR3 length is 15 residues. The J segment lost 5 bases and the V segment lost 5 bases, leaving 4 bases of the junction unmatched. For the CDR3, the DNA is TGTGCCAGCAGCGCGACTAGCGGGGGAAACAATGAGCAGTTCTTC. The encoded protein is CASSATSGGNNEQFF.

This chain links TRBV28 with TRBJ2-3; D is unclear. Deletions cut 3 bases from V and 4 bases from J, with 5 bases between. The CDR3 has 12 amino acids. CDR1 is MDHEN and CDR2 is SYDVKM in the germline V gene. The CDR3 loop reads CASSLSSDTQYF. CDR3 sequence (DNA): TGTGCCAGCAGTTTGAGCTCAGATACGCAGTATTTT.

The V gene is TRBV7-3, the J gene TRBJ2-2, with D tentatively TRBD2 (6 bases). V lost 1 base and J lost 7, with 10 bases in between. Germline loops: CDR1 SGHTA, CDR2 FQGTGA. The CDR3 is 14 amino acids. The CDR3 DNA reads TGTGCCAGCAGCTTAAGCGGGGCGGGCGGGGAGCTGTTTTTT. Its translation: CASSLSGAGGELFF. The whole variable domain, remainder taken from reference TRBV7-3 and TRBJ2-2, is GAGVSQTPSNKVTEKGKYVELRCDPISGHTALYWYRQSLGQGPEFLIYFQGTGAADDSGLPNDRFFAVRPEGSVSTLKIQRTERGDSAVYLCASSLSGAGGELFFGEGSRLTVL.

The chain has TRBV2 and TRBJ1-1; D is undetermined. The V gene's germline CDR1 is SNHLY and CDR2 FYNNEI. The ends were cut back, 6 bases at V and 3 bases at J, with 20 bases in the middle. This CDR3 is 16 amino acids long. CDR3 in amino acids: CASRDTPGGGDTEAFF. The CDR3, as DNA: TGTGCCAGCAGAGATACTCCCGGCGGCGGGGACACTGAAGCTTTCTTT. Supplemented by reference TRBV2 and TRBJ1-1, the full variable domain reads EPEVTQTPSHQVTQMGQEVILRCVPISNHLYFYWYRQILGQKVEFLVSFYNNEISEKSEIFDDQFSVERPDGSNFTLKIRSTKLEDSAMYFCASRDTPGGGDTEAFFGQGTRLTVV.

The chain recombines TRBV7-3 with TRBJ1-2; 9 bases fit TRBD1. The CDR3 totals 14 residues. CDR1 and CDR2 (germline): SGHTA, FQGTGA. J gave up 8 bases and V 5 bases, and 9 bases lay outside the gene matches. CDR3 DNA: TGTGCCAGCAGCGTCCTACAGGGGGCGGGCGGCTACACCTTC. Its protein product is CASSVLQGAGGYTF.

J is TRBJ2-3 and V is TRBV11-2, with TRBD1 identical over 7 bases. The length of the CDR3 is 16 residues. Germline CDR1 and CDR2: SGHAT and FQNNGV. Trimming took 7 bases from V and 2 from J; bases not matched to a gene: 12. The CDR3 reads CASTYRGDSFTDTQYF. CDR3 DNA sequence: TGTGCCAGCACCTACAGAGGGGACAGTTTCACAGATACGCAGTATTTT.

The rearrangement joins TRBV29-1 to TRBJ2-2; no definite D call. V lost 2 bases to trimming and J lost 0 bases, with 7 bases between them. CDR3 length: 14 amino acids. CDR1 and CDR2 (germline): SQVTM, ANQGSEA. The CDR3 is CSVESRTNTGELFF. CDR3 DNA sequence: TGCAGCGTTGAATCCCGTACGAACACCGGGGAGCTGTTTTTT.

This clone was seen only once. The gene calls are TRBV7-2 and TRBJ2-1; 10 bases agree with TRBD2. Germline V gives CDR1 SGHTA, CDR2 FQGNSA. This CDR3 region has 17 residues. The V and J ends lost 0 bases and 5 bases, in that order; junction bases with no gene match: 7. CDR3 loop: CASSLAKRGGRHNEQFF. The CDR3 DNA follows: TGTGCCAGCAGCTTAGCGAAGCGGGGGGGCCGACACAATGAGCAGTTCTTC. The full variable domain, with the rest looked up from reference TRBV7-2 and TRBJ2-1, is GAGVSQSPSNKVTEKGKDVELRCDPISGHTALYWYRQSLGQGLEFLIYFQGNSAPDKSGLPSDRFSAERTGGSVSTLTIQRTQQEDSAVYLCASSLAKRGGRHNEQFFGPGTRLTVL.

The chain carries TRBV19 and TRBJ1-2, with a tentative D call TRBD1 (5 bases). CDR3 length: 15 amino acids. The germline V and J ends were trimmed by 5 bases and 6 bases, with 19 bases remaining between them. Germline V gene sequence: CDR1 LNHDA, CDR2 SQIVND (reference sequence). CDR3 DNA sequence: TGTGCCAGTAGTGTCCCTCGGGAGGGGATTGATGGCTACACCTTC. Encoded protein: CASSVPREGIDGYTF.

The chain has TRBV6-6 and TRBJ1-1, with D tentatively TRBD1 (6 bases). CDR1 is MNHNY and CDR2 is SVGAGI in the germline V gene (reference sequence). This CDR3 contains 15 residues. V shed 0 bases and J shed 5 bases, with 13 bases lying between them. This CDR3 reads CASSYSMGAATEAFF. The CDR3 coding sequence is TGTGCCAGCAGTTACTCTATGGGGGCAGCTACTGAAGCTTTCTTT.

V is TRBV5-1 and J is TRBJ2-7, with D possibly matching TRBD2 (6 bases). The CDR3 consists of 14 residues. Per the germline V gene, CDR1 is SGHRS and CDR2 is YFSETQ. V lost 6 bases, J lost 4 bases, and 17 bases lay in between. The CDR3 DNA follows: TGCGCCAGCAAGGTGGAGGGGCCACCTTACGAGCAGTACTTC. Protein: CASKVEGPPYEQYF.

This clone was detected once. V gene TRBV2 combines with J gene TRBJ2-1, with unresolved D. Per germline, CDR1 SNHLY and CDR2 FYNNEI. Trimming removed 4 bases at V and 5 bases at J, with 15 bases between. CDR3 length: 15 amino acids. The CDR3 is CASSVNSPIDNEQFF. The CDR3 region has the DNA TGTGCCAGCAGTGTGAATTCTCCTATTGACAATGAGCAGTTCTTC. The full variable domain, completed using reference TRBV2 and TRBJ2-1, is EPEVTQTPSHQVTQMGQEVILRCVPISNHLYFYWYRQILGQKVEFLVSFYNNEISEKSEIFDDQFSVERPDGSNFTLKIRSTKLEDSAMYFCASSVNSPIDNEQFFGPGTRLTVL.

This clone was observed a handful of times. The chain joins TRBV25-1 to TRBJ1-4; no reliable D call. The germline V gene has CDR1 MGHDK and CDR2 SYGVNS. Trimming stripped 6 bases from V and 4 bases from J, with 12 bases between. The CDR3 has 14 amino acids. The DNA of the CDR3 is TGTGCCAGCAGGACCGAGGGAGTTAATGAAAAACTGTTTTTT. Protein product: CASRTEGVNEKLFF.